This is a list of T cell receptor beta chains from one sample in a study of cytomegalovirus exposure and HLA in healthy donors. Clones were sequenced by immunoSEQ multiplex PCR, and TCRdb holds only the in-frame ones, with some missing. This table has some 250,000 clones, 90% appearing once. Source material: PBMCs. These receptors all stem from a woman between 25 and 40 years old in good health and CMV-seronegative. Both conserved end residues are part of each CDR3. The D gene is left open where the match is weak. Not every row has a clone size; where given, it reads once, few, many or a size class.

CDR3	DNA	J	D	size	V	length
CATSRGTLGTNEKLFF	TGTGCCACCAGCCGGGGGACCCTGGGGACTAATGAAAAACTGTTTTTT	TRBJ1-4	.	.	TRBV15	16
CASSFGQHEQYF	TGTGCCAGCAGCTTCGGACAGCACGAGCAGTACTTC	TRBJ2-7	.	.	TRBV11-3	12
CASSQVLGPYEQYF	TGCGCCAGCAGCCAAGTGCTGGGACCCTACGAGCAGTACTTC	TRBJ2-7	.	.	TRBV4-1	14
CASSQGTGGSYEQYF	TGCGCCAGCAGCCAAGGCACAGGAGGGTCCTACGAGCAGTACTTC	TRBJ2-7	.	once	TRBV4-3	15
CASSLYGTGVDQPQHF	TGTGCCAGCAGTTTGTACGGGACAGGGGTAGATCAGCCCCAGCATTTT	TRBJ1-5	TRBD1	once	TRBV27	16
CSVATSSQETQYF	TGCAGCGTCGCGACTAGCAGCCAAGAGACCCAGTACTTC	TRBJ2-5	TRBD2	once	TRBV29-1	13
CASSLGGPTGELFF	TGTGCCAGCAGTTTAGGGGGACCCACCGGGGAGCTGTTTTTT	TRBJ2-2	.	.	TRBV6-5	14
CASSLLLDRTDTQYF	TGTGCCAGCAGCCTACTCCTTGACAGAACAGATACGCAGTATTTT	TRBJ2-3	.	.	TRBV5-6	15
CASSPGVGSYEQYF	TGTGCCAGCAGCCCCGGGGTAGGCTCCTACGAGCAGTACTTC	TRBJ2-7	.	.	TRBV5-6	14
CASSLGLGEPEAFF	TGTGCCAGCAGCTTAGGGCTTGGGGAGCCTGAAGCTTTCTTT	TRBJ1-1	.	.	TRBV11-2	14
CASSRTGTEQYF	TGTGCCAGCAGCAGAACCGGGACCGAGCAGTACTTC	TRBJ2-7	.	.	TRBV28	12
CASRRGLNEAFF	TGTGCCAGCAGAAGGGGCCTCAATGAAGCTTTCTTT	TRBJ1-1	.	.	TRBV5-6	12
CASSLWGLGDTQYF	TGTGCCAGCAGCCTTTGGGGACTCGGAGATACGCAGTATTTT	TRBJ2-3	.	once	TRBV28	14
CASSQTGIGTDTQYF	TGCGCCAGCAGCCAAACAGGGATCGGCACAGATACGCAGTATTTT	TRBJ2-3	.	.	TRBV4-1	15
CASSFTSGINEQFF	TGTGCCAGCAGCTTTACTAGCGGGATAAATGAGCAGTTCTTC	TRBJ2-1	TRBD2	.	TRBV11-2	14
CSVEGYRAGNEQFF	TGCAGCGTTGAAGGGTATAGGGCCGGCAATGAGCAGTTCTTC	TRBJ2-1	.	.	TRBV29-1	14
CASSTRFKNNEQFF	TGTGCCAGCAGTACGCGGTTTAAGAACAATGAGCAGTTCTTC	TRBJ2-1	.	.	TRBV6-1	14
CASSQVRGEKLFF	TGCGCCAGCAGCCAAGTCAGGGGGGAGAAACTGTTTTTT	TRBJ1-4	TRBD1	.	TRBV4-1	13
CSGRTDSSYNEQFF	TGCAGCGGGAGGACAGACAGCTCCTACAATGAGCAGTTCTTC	TRBJ2-1	.	.	TRBV29-1	14
CASSIWSVGQTNYGYTF	TGTGCCAGTAGTATATGGTCGGTGGGACAGACGAACTATGGCTACACCTTC	TRBJ1-2	TRBD1	.	TRBV19	17
CASRHSSGTHYEQYF	TGTGCCAGCAGACACTCATCAGGGACCCATTACGAGCAGTACTTC	TRBJ2-7	.	.	TRBV6-6	15
CASSQGWGLSSYNEQFF	TGTGCCAGCAGCCAAGGGTGGGGGCTAAGCTCCTACAATGAGCAGTTCTTC	TRBJ2-1	.	.	TRBV4-2	17
CASSISRITDTQYF	TGTGCCAGTAGTATCAGTAGAATCACAGATACGCAGTATTTT	TRBJ2-3	.	.	TRBV19	14
CASSPGGSSYEQYF	TGTGCCAGCTCACCAGGGGGTAGCTCCTACGAGCAGTACTTC	TRBJ2-7	.	.	TRBV18	14
CASSPNYSYEQYF	TGTGCCAGCAGCCCAAATTATTCTTACGAGCAGTACTTC	TRBJ2-7	.	.	TRBV9	13
CASSMGSAYEQYF	TGTGCCTCATCGATGGGCTCCGCCTACGAGCAGTACTTC	TRBJ2-7	.	.	TRBV27	13
CASSALRDPRRYEQYF	TGCGCCAGCTCTGCCTTAAGGGACCCTAGACGGTACGAGCAGTACTTC	TRBJ2-7	.	few	TRBV10-1	16
CASALGSSYEQYF	TGCGCCAGCGCCTTAGGGTCCTCCTACGAGCAGTACTTC	TRBJ2-7	.	.	TRBV5-1	13
CASSKRRLYTGELFF	TGTGCCAGCAGCAAAAGGAGACTTTACACCGGGGAGCTGTTTTTT	TRBJ2-2	.	once	TRBV21-1	15
CASSEDRQGSTDTQYF	TGTGCCAGCAGTGAAGATCGCCAGGGGAGCACAGATACGCAGTATTTT	TRBJ2-3	.	.	TRBV6-1	16
CASSTGTGSYEQYF	TGTGCCAGTAGTACCGGGACAGGATCCTACGAGCAGTACTTC	TRBJ2-7	TRBD1	few	TRBV19	14
CASSSGQYEAFF	TGTGCCAGCAGTTCCGGACAGTATGAAGCTTTCTTT	TRBJ1-1	.	.	TRBV6-6	12
CASRRGQSNQPQHF	TGTGCCAGCAGGCGGGGACAGAGCAATCAGCCCCAGCATTTT	TRBJ1-5	TRBD1	.	TRBV16	14
CASRFRQGANEQYF	TGTGCCAGCAGATTCCGACAGGGGGCCAACGAGCAGTACTTC	TRBJ2-7	TRBD1	.	TRBV7-9	14
CASSATNSHEQYF	TGTGCCAGCAGTGCCACTAATTCCCACGAGCAGTACTTC	TRBJ2-7	.	.	TRBV25-1	13
CASSFVGSSGNTIYF	TGTGCCAGCAGCTTTGTTGGTTCCTCTGGAAACACCATATATTTT	TRBJ1-3	.	.	TRBV5-6	15
CASRFGIQGGNEQFF	TGCGCCAGCAGATTCGGGATACAGGGAGGCAATGAGCAGTTCTTC	TRBJ2-1	.	once	TRBV5-1	15
CASGHTNTEAFF	TGTGCCAGCGGACACACGAACACTGAAGCTTTCTTT	TRBJ1-1	.	few	TRBV9	12
CASSDRGSNGETQYF	TGTGCCAGCAGTGATAGGGGAAGTAATGGGGAGACCCAGTACTTC	TRBJ2-5	.	once	TRBV2	15
CASRPHRGGEKLFF	TGTGCCAGCAGGCCTCACAGGGGGGGTGAAAAACTGTTTTTT	TRBJ1-4	TRBD1	.	TRBV7-2	14
CASSLYSGANVLTF	TGTGCCAGCAGCTTATACAGTGGGGCCAACGTCCTGACTTTC	TRBJ2-6	.	once	TRBV7-9	14
CASIPLSSGRLSGQFF	TGTGCCAGCATACCCTTATCTAGCGGGAGGCTGTCGGGGCAGTTCTTC	TRBJ2-1	TRBD2	.	TRBV28	16
CASSPGLAGPYEQYF	TGCGCCAGCAGCCCCGGACTAGCGGGCCCCTACGAGCAGTACTTC	TRBJ2-7	TRBD2	.	TRBV5-1	15
CASSLDVNTEAFF	TGTGCCAGCAGCTTGGACGTGAACACTGAAGCTTTCTTT	TRBJ1-1	.	few	TRBV5-6	13
CASSLWEGELFF	TGTGCCAGCAGTTTGTGGGAGGGGGAGCTGTTTTTT	TRBJ2-2	.	.	TRBV28	12
CSVEAAGMAGYTF	TGCAGCGTTGAAGCAGCAGGTATGGCTGGCTACACCTTC	TRBJ1-2	.	.	TRBV29-1	13
CASSNPPGDRQFF	TGTGCCAGTAGTAACCCCCCGGGAGACCGGCAGTTCTTC	TRBJ2-1	.	.	TRBV19	13
CASSIPRQGRNQPQHF	TGTGCCAGTAGTATCCCACGACAGGGACGGAATCAGCCCCAGCATTTT	TRBJ1-5	TRBD1	.	TRBV19	16
CASSPPGGLSLYEQYF	TGTGCCAGCAGCCCCCCTGGGGGGCTATCTCTCTACGAGCAGTACTTC	TRBJ2-7	.	.	TRBV28	16
CASSPPGRGGPYEQYF	TGTGCCAGCTCACCACCGGGGAGAGGGGGACCCTACGAGCAGTACTTC	TRBJ2-7	.	once	TRBV18	16
CASSLQTSGIGELFF	TGTGCCAGCAGTTTACAGACTAGCGGGATCGGGGAGCTGTTTTTT	TRBJ2-2	TRBD2	once	TRBV7-6	15
CASSLGRAASQFF	TGTGCCAGCAGTTTAGGCAGGGCGGCATCGCAGTTCTTC	TRBJ2-1	.	.	TRBV27	13
CASSTIPGGGLSQYF	TGTGCCAGCAGCACAATCCCCGGGGGCGGGTTATCCCAGTACTTC	TRBJ2-5	.	once	TRBV28	15
CASRRGRNYGYTF	TGTGCCAGTAGGAGGGGGCGGAACTATGGCTACACCTTC	TRBJ1-2	TRBD1	.	TRBV19	13
CASSQVHEQFF	TGTGCCAGCAGTCAGGTACATGAGCAGTTCTTC	TRBJ2-1	.	.	TRBV7-2	11